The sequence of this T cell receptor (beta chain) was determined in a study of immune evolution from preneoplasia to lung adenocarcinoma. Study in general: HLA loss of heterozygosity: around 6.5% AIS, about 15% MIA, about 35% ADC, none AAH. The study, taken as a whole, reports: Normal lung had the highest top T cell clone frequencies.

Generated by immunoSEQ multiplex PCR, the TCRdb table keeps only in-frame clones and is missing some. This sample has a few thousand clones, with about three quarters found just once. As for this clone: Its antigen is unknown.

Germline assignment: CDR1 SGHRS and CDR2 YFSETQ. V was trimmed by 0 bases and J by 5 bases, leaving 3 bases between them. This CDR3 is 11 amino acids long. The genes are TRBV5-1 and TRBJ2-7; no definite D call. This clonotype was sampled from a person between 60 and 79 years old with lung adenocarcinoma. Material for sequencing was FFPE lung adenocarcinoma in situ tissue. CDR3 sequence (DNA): TGCGCCAGCAGCTTGGAACACGAGCAGTACTTC. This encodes CASSLEHEQYF.